A selection of T cell receptor beta chains follows, all from one sample in a study of blood T cell repertoires in COVID-19. Here immunoSEQ multiplex PCR was the method, and the copy in TCRdb shows in-frame clones only, minus some. The sample lists 200,000 to 250,000 clones; 84% were seen once. The sequenced sample was PBMCs or T cells enriched from blood (not recorded which). The receptors originated from a woman between 40 and 50 years old who had recovered from COVID-19. CDR3s include the opening cysteine and the closing phenylalanine or tryptophan. Fields, in order: clone size, D gene, J gene, V gene, CDR3 DNA, CDR3 protein. D genes are given only for firm matches. Size is omitted from some rows. Given values are once, few, many or a class for expanded clones.

.,.,TRBJ2-1,TRBV7-3,TGTGCCAGCAGCCCTAGAGGTGGGAGTTTGTTCTTC,CASSPRGGSLFF
.,TRBD2,TRBJ2-2,TRBV6-2/TRBV6-3,TGTGCCAGTAGCGGGAGTAACACCGGGGAGCTGTTTTTT,CASSGSNTGELFF
.,TRBD1,TRBJ2-1,TRBV7-2,TGTGCCAGCAGCTTAGATGCGGGACAGGGGGGCAATGAGCAGTTCTTC,CASSLDAGQGGNEQFF
.,TRBD1,TRBJ1-2,TRBV6-6,TGTGCCAGCAGTCGATATCCGGGACAGGGGGGTTGGGGCTACACCTTC,CASSRYPGQGGWGYTF
.,.,TRBJ2-7,TRBV5-6,TGTGCCAGCAGCCGGGGGGACAGGTACTACGAGCAGTACTTC,CASSRGDRYYEQYF
.,TRBD1,TRBJ1-1,TRBV7-8,TGTGCCAGCAGCTTAATACAGGGGGGAGGGAGCACTGAAGCTTTCTTT,CASSLIQGGGSTEAFF
once,.,TRBJ1-5,TRBV19,TGTGCCAGTAGTATTAGAAGCGGTCTGCCCCAGCATTTT,CASSIRSGLPQHF
.,.,TRBJ2-5,TRBV5-1,TGCGCCAGCAGCTTGGCCTCCCTGGCGGAGTACGGAGAGACCCAGTACTTC,CASSLASLAEYGETQYF
.,TRBD1,TRBJ1-1,TRBV30,TGTGCCTGGGGGACTCCGGGACAGGGGGCGCGGACTGAAGCTTTCTTT,CAWGTPGQGARTEAFF
.,TRBD1,TRBJ2-5,TRBV19,TGTGCCAGCCTTCGGACAGGGGAAGAGACCCAGTACTTC,CASLRTGEETQYF
.,TRBD2,TRBJ2-3,TRBV9,TGTGCCAGCAGCGCCAGTAGCGGGTTGGGAGGAGATACGCAGTATTTT,CASSASSGLGGDTQYF
.,TRBD2,TRBJ2-3,TRBV4-3,TGCGCCAGCAGCCAAGAGTCCAGCGGGAGCTTACTGAGCACAGATACGCAGTATTTT,CASSQESSGSLLSTDTQYF
.,.,TRBJ1-5,TRBV27,TGTGCCAGCAGTTTTATTGGCAATCAGCCCCAGCATTTT,CASSFIGNQPQHF
.,.,TRBJ1-1,TRBV6-5,TGTGCCAGCAGTTTACAGGGACACACTGAAGCTTTCTTT,CASSLQGHTEAFF
.,.,TRBJ2-6,TRBV5-4,TGTGCCAGCAGCTTGGTAGGGGGTAGGGCCAACGTCCTGACTTTC,CASSLVGGRANVLTF
.,.,TRBJ2-3,TRBV5-1,TGCGCCAGCAGCTTCGGGTCCCCCAAAGATACGCAGTATTTT,CASSFGSPKDTQYF
once,.,TRBJ2-3,TRBV7-2,TGTGCCAGCAGCTTCGGGAGTGGGGGAGATACGCAGTATTTT,CASSFGSGGDTQYF
.,.,TRBJ1-4,TRBV6-1,TGTGCCAGCAGTGTCAATACGGGGTTCCTCGGGGAAAAACTGTTTTTT,CASSVNTGFLGEKLFF
.,TRBD1,TRBJ2-7,TRBV6-6,TGTGCCAGCAGAGACAGGGGCTACGAGCAGTACTTC,CASRDRGYEQYF
.,TRBD1,TRBJ1-5,TRBV6-5,TGTGCCAGCCGGACAGGGTATAGCAATCAGCCCCAGCATTTT,CASRTGYSNQPQHF
.,TRBD1,TRBJ1-5,TRBV30,TGTGCCTGGAGTGTGCGGACAGGGGGCATCTTTAGCAATCAGCCCCAGCATTTT,CAWSVRTGGIFSNQPQHF
.,.,TRBJ2-2,TRBV9,TGTGCCAGCAGAGCCGGGATCACCACCGGGGAGCTGTTTTTT,CASRAGITTGELFF
.,.,TRBJ1-6,TRBV28,TGTGCCAGCAGTTTAACACCAGGGGATAATTCACCCCTCCACTTT,CASSLTPGDNSPLHF
once,.,TRBJ2-1,TRBV5-1,TGCGCCAGCAGCCCGGGAAGGAACAATGAGCAGTTCTTC,CASSPGRNNEQFF
.,TRBD1,TRBJ1-6,TRBV19,TGTGCCAGTAGCGGACAGGGAGGGCGGATGGGTTCACCCCTCCACTTT,CASSGQGGRMGSPLHF
.,.,TRBJ1-5,TRBV29-1,TGCAGCGTTCAGATCACAACGGGAAGCAATCAGCCCCAGCATTTT,CSVQITTGSNQPQHF
.,.,TRBJ2-1,TRBV12-2,TGTGCAAGTTTATATTTTAGGGCGGGAGGTAACAATGAGCAGTTCTTC,CASLYFRAGGNNEQFF
.,.,TRBJ1-4,TRBV19,TGTGCCAGTACGGGGTATGAAAAACTGTTTTTT,CASTGYEKLFF
.,TRBD1,TRBJ1-2,TRBV3-1/TRBV3-2,TGTGCCAGCAGCCAAGCAACAGGGGTGGGTGGCTACACCTTC,CASSQATGVGGYTF
once,TRBD1,TRBJ1-1,TRBV7-6,TGTGCCAGCAGCTTCTTCCGGACAGGGGGAGACACTGAAGCTTTCTTT,CASSFFRTGGDTEAFF
.,TRBD2,TRBJ2-7,TRBV15,TGTGCCACCAGCAGAGATCTGTTAGCGGGGGTCCCCCTAGAGCAGTACTTC,CATSRDLLAGVPLEQYF
.,.,TRBJ1-5,TRBV6-5,TGTGCCACCACCGAGTCGGTGAATCAGCCCCAGCATTTT,CATTESVNQPQHF
.,TRBD2,TRBJ2-1,TRBV27,TGTGCCAGCAGAACGGGACTAAACAATGAGCAGTTCTTC,CASRTGLNNEQFF
.,TRBD2,TRBJ2-3,TRBV11-2,TGTGCCAGCAGCCCGGGACTAGCGACAGATACGCAGTATTTT,CASSPGLATDTQYF
.,.,TRBJ1-6,TRBV3-1/TRBV3-2,TGTGCCAGCAGCCCAAGATCGGCGGGCTCCTATAATTCACCCCTCCACTTT,CASSPRSAGSYNSPLHF
many,.,TRBJ1-4,TRBV2,TGTGCCAGCAGTGAAACCCAGAGGGAAAAACTGTTTTTT,CASSETQREKLFF
.,.,TRBJ2-4,TRBV18,TGTGCCAGCTCACCACCTTCCAGGGATTGGAACATTCAGTACTTC,CASSPPSRDWNIQYF
.,.,TRBJ2-3,TRBV4-2,TGTGCCAGCAGCCAAGATAGGGGCTCTAGCACAGATACGCAGTATTTT,CASSQDRGSSTDTQYF
.,.,TRBJ2-7,TRBV27,TGTGCCAGCCGCGGGGCCCCCTACGAGCAGTACTTC,CASRGAPYEQYF
.,TRBD1,TRBJ1-2,TRBV7-9,TGTGCCAGCAGCTTAGACAGGGGAAACTATGGCTACACCTTC,CASSLDRGNYGYTF
.,.,TRBJ2-1,TRBV5-1,TGCGCCAGCGGGGTGGAGGATCAGCGATCCGAGCAGTTCTTC,CASGVEDQRSEQFF
.,TRBD1,TRBJ2-6,TRBV4-1,TGCGCCAGCAGCCAAGCCCCAGGGACAGGGAGTGGGGCCAACGTCCTGACTTTC,CASSQAPGTGSGANVLTF
.,.,TRBJ1-4,TRBV7-9,TGTGCCAGCAGCCTCCGCGCGGGGATCACAACTAATGAAAAACTGTTTTTT,CASSLRAGITTNEKLFF
.,.,TRBJ2-7,TRBV19,TGTGCCAGTAGTATAGGGCACGGGAGTAATAACGAGCAGTACTTC,CASSIGHGSNNEQYF
.,.,TRBJ2-7,TRBV7-9,TGTGCCAGCAGCCCAGGTTCGGCGGGGCTCTCCTACGAGCAGTACTTC,CASSPGSAGLSYEQYF
.,.,TRBJ2-7,TRBV24-1,TGTGCCACATCAAGGGGGAGCTCCTACGAGCAGTACTTC,CATSRGSSYEQYF
.,.,TRBJ2-5,TRBV7-2,TGTGCCAGCACCCAACAAGGAGGACAAGAGACCCAGTACTTC,CASTQQGGQETQYF
once,TRBD2,TRBJ2-1,TRBV7-9,TGTGCCAGCAGCCTGACTAGCGGGAACCCCTACAATGAGCAGTTCTTC,CASSLTSGNPYNEQFF
.,TRBD1,TRBJ2-2,TRBV5-1,TGCGCCAGCAGCGACAGGGGGCGGGACACCGGGGAGCTGTTTTTT,CASSDRGRDTGELFF
few,.,TRBJ1-5,TRBV10-3,TGTGCCACCGGTACTCAGGGGTCATCGAATCAGCCCCAGCATTTT,CATGTQGSSNQPQHF
.,.,TRBJ2-1,TRBV28,TGTGCCAGCAGTTTATACCAGACAGGCAACAATGAGCAGTTCTTC,CASSLYQTGNNEQFF
.,TRBD1,TRBJ1-6,TRBV7-2,TGTGCCAGCAGCTTAGAACCAGGGGGCGTGGTATCACCCCTCCACTTT,CASSLEPGGVVSPLHF
.,.,TRBJ2-5,TRBV7-3,TGTGCCAGCAGCTTACAGGGTCAAGAGACCCAGTACTTC,CASSLQGQETQYF
.,.,TRBJ1-1,TRBV12-3/TRBV12-4,TGTGCCAGCAGTTTAGGGAGATACACTGAAGCTTTCTTT,CASSLGRYTEAFF
.,.,TRBJ1-5,TRBV9,TGTGCCAGCAGCGTGGGGGAGGGGGAAAATCAGCCCCAGCATTTT,CASSVGEGENQPQHF
.,.,TRBJ2-2,TRBV9,TGTGCCAGCAGCGTAGCTCCACAGGCCGGGGAGCTGTTTTTT,CASSVAPQAGELFF
.,TRBD1,TRBJ2-5,TRBV6-6,TGTGCCAGCCGAATGGCACAGGGGTTGCAAGAGACCCAGTACTTC,CASRMAQGLQETQYF